This is a list of T cell receptor beta chains from one sample in a study of shared clonotypes between healthy human individuals. This table comes from immunoSEQ multiplex PCR, and its TCRdb copy is limited to in-frame clones, with some not included. Of some 2.1 million clones listed, roughly 93% are singletons. The sample comprised naive CD8+ T cells from PBMCs. The source of these receptors is a man between 18 and 35 years old in good health. Some clones in this sample may be carry-over from other donors' samples. Both conserved end residues are part of each CDR3. Each record gives: J gene, V gene, D gene, clone size, CDR3 DNA, CDR3 protein. A D gene is named only where the DNA matches it firmly. Not all rows give a size; the values are once, few, many and, for expanded clones, a class.

TRBJ2-1 | TRBV27 | NA | NA | TGTGCCAGCAGGTTGGCAGGGACATACGAGCAGTTCTTC | CASRLAGTYEQFF
TRBJ1-1 | TRBV7-9 | NA | once | TGTGCCAGCAGCTTAGAATCTATGAACACTGAAGCTTTCTTT | CASSLESMNTEAFF
TRBJ2-7 | TRBV9 | TRBD1 | few | TGTGCCAGCAGCGAGGGACAGGGGGGCTACGAGCAGTACTTC | CASSEGQGGYEQYF
TRBJ2-3 | TRBV9 | TRBD2 | NA | TGTGCCAGCAGCGCACCGACTAGCGGCCTCCTGCGAGATACGCAGTATTTT | CASSAPTSGLLRDTQYF
TRBJ2-2 | TRBV27 | NA | NA | TGTGCCAGCAGGTCCAGGGTTAGGGGCACCGGGGAGCTGTTTTTT | CASRSRVRGTGELFF
TRBJ2-3 | TRBV11-2 | NA | NA | TGTGCCAGCAGCCCCCCGGGAAGGGACACAGATACGCAGTATTTT | CASSPPGRDTDTQYF
TRBJ2-1 | TRBV4-1 | TRBD2 | once | TGCGCCAGCAGCCAAGATTTCCGGGGACTAGCCGAAGAGCAGTTCTTC | CASSQDFRGLAEEQFF
TRBJ1-2 | TRBV6-5 | NA | NA | TGTGCCAGCAGTTACCAGACAGTTAGTATGGGAGGCTACACCTTC | CASSYQTVSMGGYTF
TRBJ2-7 | TRBV27 | TRBD2 | NA | TGTGCCAGCGCCGCGGGAGGGTCGTACGAGCAGTACTTC | CASAAGGSYEQYF
TRBJ2-7 | TRBV9 | TRBD1 | NA | TGTGCCAGCAGCCCCTTCGGGACAGGGGTCGAGCAGTACTTC | CASSPFGTGVEQYF
TRBJ2-3 | TRBV7-8 | TRBD2 | NA | TGTGCCAGCAGCTTAGACCTCGACCGGGAGGGGCTGCAGGATACGCAGTATTTT | CASSLDLDREGLQDTQYF
TRBJ2-7 | TRBV28 | NA | NA | TGTGCCAGCAGACCAGGGAGGGACAGGCACTACGAGCAGTACTTC | CASRPGRDRHYEQYF
TRBJ2-1 | TRBV19 | TRBD1 | NA | TGTGCCAGTAGTATGCCGTTCGACAGGGAGAGGAATGAGCAGTTCTTC | CASSMPFDRERNEQFF
TRBJ2-7 | TRBV27 | NA | NA | TGTGCCAGCAGTTTGGGACCGTCCCCTACGTGGGAGCAGTACTTC | CASSLGPSPTWEQYF
TRBJ2-7 | TRBV2 | TRBD1 | NA | TGTGCCAGCAGCCTCGGGACAGGGGGCGACGAGCAGTACTTC | CASSLGTGGDEQYF
TRBJ2-3 | TRBV15 | TRBD2 | NA | TGTGCCACCAGCTGGGGGGTTTGGCGGGAGACTCTGGATACGCAGTATTTT | CATSWGVWRETLDTQYF
TRBJ2-3 | TRBV29-1 | NA | NA | TGCAGCGTTCGTGACAGGCTCACAGATACGCAGTATTTT | CSVRDRLTDTQYF
TRBJ1-2 | TRBV19 | NA | once | TGTGCCAGTTTGGACACCGCGAGAGCACGCTACACCTTC | CASLDTARARYTF
TRBJ2-1 | TRBV25-1 | NA | NA | TGTGCCAGCATCGCAGACTCCTCCTACAATGAGCAGTTCTTC | CASIADSSYNEQFF
TRBJ2-7 | TRBV7-8 | TRBD2 | NA | TGTGCCAGCAGCTTAGGTCTAGCGGGAGTAAACTCCTACGAGCAGTACTTC | CASSLGLAGVNSYEQYF
TRBJ2-5 | TRBV7-9 | NA | NA | TGTGCCAGCAGCTGGGACCGGGAGACCCAGTACTTC | CASSWDRETQYF
TRBJ2-1 | TRBV4-1 | TRBD2 | NA | TGCGCCAGCAGCCAAGAGGGTTCTAGCGGGGTGCCCGTCGATGAGCAGTTCTTC | CASSQEGSSGVPVDEQFF
TRBJ2-1 | TRBV4-1 | NA | NA | TGCGCCAGCAGCCAAGATTGGGACTCCTACAATGAGCAGTTCTTC | CASSQDWDSYNEQFF
TRBJ2-1 | TRBV6-5 | TRBD1 | NA | TGTGCCAGCAGTTACGAGGGGGCGGTTGAGCAGTTCTTC | CASSYEGAVEQFF
TRBJ1-4 | TRBV6-5 | NA | NA | TGTGCCAGCAGTTACGCCGGGTCCGGAGTTGAAAAACTGTTTTTT | CASSYAGSGVEKLFF
TRBJ2-2 | TRBV25-1 | TRBD2 | NA | TGTGCCAGCAGTGAATCGCCCATGGGGAGGGTTGGCACCGGGGAGCTGTTTTTT | CASSESPMGRVGTGELFF
TRBJ2-4 | TRBV9 | TRBD2 | NA | TGTGCCAGCAGCGGTCCCGGGACTAGCGGATTCCAAGGATCCAAAAACATTCAGTACTTC | CASSGPGTSGFQGSKNIQYF